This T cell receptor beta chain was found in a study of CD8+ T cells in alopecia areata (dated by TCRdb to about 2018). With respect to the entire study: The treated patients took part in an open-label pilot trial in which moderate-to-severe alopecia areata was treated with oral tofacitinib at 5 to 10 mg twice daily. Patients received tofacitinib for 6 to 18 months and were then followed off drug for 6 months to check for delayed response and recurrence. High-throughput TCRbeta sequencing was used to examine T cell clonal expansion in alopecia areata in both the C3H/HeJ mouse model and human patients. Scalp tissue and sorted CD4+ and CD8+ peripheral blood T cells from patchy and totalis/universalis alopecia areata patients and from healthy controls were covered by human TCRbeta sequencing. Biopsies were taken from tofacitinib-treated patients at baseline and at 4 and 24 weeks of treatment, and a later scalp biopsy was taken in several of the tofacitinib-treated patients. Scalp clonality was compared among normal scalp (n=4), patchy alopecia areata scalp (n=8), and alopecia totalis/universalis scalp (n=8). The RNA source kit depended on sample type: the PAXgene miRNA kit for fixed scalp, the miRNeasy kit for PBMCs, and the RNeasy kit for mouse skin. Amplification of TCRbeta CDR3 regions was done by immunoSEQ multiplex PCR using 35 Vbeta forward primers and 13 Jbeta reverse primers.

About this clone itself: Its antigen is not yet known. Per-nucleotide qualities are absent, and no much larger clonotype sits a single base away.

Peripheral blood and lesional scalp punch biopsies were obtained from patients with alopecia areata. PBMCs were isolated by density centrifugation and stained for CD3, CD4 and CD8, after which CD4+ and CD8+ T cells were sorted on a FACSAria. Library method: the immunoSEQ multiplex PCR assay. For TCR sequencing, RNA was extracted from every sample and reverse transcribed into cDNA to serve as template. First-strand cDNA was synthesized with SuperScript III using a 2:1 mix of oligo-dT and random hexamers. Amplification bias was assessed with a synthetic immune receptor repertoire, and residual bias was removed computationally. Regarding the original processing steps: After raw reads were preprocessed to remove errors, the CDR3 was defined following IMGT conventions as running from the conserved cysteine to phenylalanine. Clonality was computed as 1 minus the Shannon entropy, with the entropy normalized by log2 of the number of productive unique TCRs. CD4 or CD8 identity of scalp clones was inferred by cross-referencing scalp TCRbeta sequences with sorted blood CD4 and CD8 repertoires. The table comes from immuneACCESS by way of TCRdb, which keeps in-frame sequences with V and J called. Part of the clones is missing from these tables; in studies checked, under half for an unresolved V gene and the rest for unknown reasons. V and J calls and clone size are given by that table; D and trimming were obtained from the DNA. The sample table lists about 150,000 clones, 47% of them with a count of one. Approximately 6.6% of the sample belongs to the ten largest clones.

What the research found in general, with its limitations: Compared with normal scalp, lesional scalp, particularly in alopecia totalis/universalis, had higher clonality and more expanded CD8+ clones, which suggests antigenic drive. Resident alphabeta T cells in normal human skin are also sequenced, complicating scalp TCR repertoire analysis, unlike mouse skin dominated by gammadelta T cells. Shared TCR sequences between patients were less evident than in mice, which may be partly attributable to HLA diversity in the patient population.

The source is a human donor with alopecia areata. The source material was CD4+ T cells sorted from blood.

CDR3 protein: CAWGKGQGLQFF. The DNA sequence reads TGTGCCTGGGGTAAGGGGCAGGGTTTGCAGTTCTTC. The rearrangement joined TRBV30 to TRBJ2-1; a weak D assignment points to TRBD1 (5 bases agree). Reading from cysteine to phenylalanine, the CDR3 counts 12 amino acids. Only the CDR3 DNA is retained, 36 bases long and in frame from the first base. Trimming costs V 5 bases and J 12 bases, and their ends lie 17 bases apart. The germline V gene (reference sequence) sets CDR1 to GTSNPN and CDR2 to SVGIG.